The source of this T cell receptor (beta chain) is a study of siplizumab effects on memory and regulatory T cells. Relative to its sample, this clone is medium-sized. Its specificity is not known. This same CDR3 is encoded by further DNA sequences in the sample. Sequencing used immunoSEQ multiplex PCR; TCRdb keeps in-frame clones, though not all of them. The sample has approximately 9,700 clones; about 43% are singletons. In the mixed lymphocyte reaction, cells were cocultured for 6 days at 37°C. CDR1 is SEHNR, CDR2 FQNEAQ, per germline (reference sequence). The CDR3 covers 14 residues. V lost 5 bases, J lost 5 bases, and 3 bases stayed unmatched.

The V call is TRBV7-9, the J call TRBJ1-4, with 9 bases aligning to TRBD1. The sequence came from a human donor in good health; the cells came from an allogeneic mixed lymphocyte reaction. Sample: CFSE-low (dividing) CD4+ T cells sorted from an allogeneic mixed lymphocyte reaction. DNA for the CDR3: TGTGCCAGCAGCCGGGACAGGGCGAATGAAAAACTGTTTTTT. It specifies CASSRDRANEKLFF.